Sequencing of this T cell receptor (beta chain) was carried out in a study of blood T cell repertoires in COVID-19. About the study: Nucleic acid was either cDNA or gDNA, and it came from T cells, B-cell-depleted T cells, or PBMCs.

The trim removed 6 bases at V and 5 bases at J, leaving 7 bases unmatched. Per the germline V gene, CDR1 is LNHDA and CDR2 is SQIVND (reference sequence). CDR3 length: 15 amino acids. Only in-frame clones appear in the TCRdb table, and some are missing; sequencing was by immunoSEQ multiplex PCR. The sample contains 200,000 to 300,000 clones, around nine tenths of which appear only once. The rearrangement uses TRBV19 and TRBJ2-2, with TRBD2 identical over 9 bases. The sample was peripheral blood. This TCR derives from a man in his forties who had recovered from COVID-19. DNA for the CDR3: TGTGCCAGTAGAACCAGCGGGAGGTGGACCGGGGAGCTGTTTTTT. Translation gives CASRTSGRWTGELFF.